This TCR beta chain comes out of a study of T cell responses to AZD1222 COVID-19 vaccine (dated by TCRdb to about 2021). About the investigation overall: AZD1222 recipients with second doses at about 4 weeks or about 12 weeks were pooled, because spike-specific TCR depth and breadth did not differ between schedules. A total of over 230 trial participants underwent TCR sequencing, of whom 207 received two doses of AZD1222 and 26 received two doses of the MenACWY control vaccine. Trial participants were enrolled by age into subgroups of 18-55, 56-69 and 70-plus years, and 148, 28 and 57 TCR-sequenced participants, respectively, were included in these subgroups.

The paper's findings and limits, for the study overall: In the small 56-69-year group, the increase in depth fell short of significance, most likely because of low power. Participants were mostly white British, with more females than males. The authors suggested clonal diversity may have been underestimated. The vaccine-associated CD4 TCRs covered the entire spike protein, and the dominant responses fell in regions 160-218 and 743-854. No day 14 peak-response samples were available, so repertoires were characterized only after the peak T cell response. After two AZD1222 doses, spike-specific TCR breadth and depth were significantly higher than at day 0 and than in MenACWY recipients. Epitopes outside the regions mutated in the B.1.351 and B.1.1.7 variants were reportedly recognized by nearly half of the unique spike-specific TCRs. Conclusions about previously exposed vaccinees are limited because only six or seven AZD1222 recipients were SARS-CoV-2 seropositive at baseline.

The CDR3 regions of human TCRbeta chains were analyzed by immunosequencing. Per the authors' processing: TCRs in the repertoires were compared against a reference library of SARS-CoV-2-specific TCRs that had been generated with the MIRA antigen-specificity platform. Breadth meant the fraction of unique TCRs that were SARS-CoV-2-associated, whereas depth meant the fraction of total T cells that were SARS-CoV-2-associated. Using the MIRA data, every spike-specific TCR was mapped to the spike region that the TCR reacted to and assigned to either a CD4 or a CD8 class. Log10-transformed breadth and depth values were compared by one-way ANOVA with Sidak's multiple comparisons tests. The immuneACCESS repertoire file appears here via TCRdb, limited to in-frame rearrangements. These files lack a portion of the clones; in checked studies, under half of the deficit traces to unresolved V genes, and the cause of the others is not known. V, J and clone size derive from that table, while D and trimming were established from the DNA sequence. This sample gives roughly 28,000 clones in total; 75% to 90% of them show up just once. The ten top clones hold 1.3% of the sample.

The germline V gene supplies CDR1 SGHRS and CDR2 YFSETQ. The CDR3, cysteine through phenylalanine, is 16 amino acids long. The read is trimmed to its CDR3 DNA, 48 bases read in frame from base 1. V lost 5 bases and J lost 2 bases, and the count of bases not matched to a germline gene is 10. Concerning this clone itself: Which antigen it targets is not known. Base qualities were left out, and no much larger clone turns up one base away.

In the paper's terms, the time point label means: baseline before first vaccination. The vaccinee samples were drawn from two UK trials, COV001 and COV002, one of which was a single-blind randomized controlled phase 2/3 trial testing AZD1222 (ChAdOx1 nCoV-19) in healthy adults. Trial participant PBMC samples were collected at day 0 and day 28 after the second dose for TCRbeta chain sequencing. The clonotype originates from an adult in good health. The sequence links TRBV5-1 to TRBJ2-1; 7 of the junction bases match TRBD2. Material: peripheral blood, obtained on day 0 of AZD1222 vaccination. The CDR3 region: CASSYRAGRTYNEQFF. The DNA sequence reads TGCGCCAGCAGTTATAGAGCGGGACGGACCTACAATGAGCAGTTCTTC.